This TCR beta chain is from a study of blood T cell repertoires in COVID-19. Under the authors' procedure: For nucleated cells, counts were estimated from reference gene primer amplification. Method: immunoSEQ multiplex PCR; TCRdb's copy keeps in-frame clones and lacks some. Clone size and V and J calls were adopted from that table, with D and trimming inferred from the DNA. The table includes approximately 90,000 clones, about nine tenths detected once. Germline V lookup: CDR1 SGHTS, CDR2 YDEGEE. The CDR3 loop spans 13 amino acids. The ends were cut back, 4 bases at V and 3 bases at J, with 10 bases in the middle.

The receptor comes from a man aged 55-75 years with acute or convalescent COVID-19. V gene TRBV5-8 combines with J gene TRBJ1-1; tentatively, D is TRBD1 (6 bases). Sequencing was performed on peripheral blood. CDR3 sequence: CASSGGWDTEAFF. Written as DNA, the CDR3 is TGTGCCAGCAGCGGGGGCTGGGACACTGAAGCTTTCTTT.